This T cell receptor (beta chain) is drawn from a study of a mutant IDH1 vaccine in newly diagnosed glioma. Study-wide background: Patients began vaccination 4-6 weeks after radiotherapy alone, or with temozolomide cycles. Most patients had received both radiotherapy and temozolomide, the prior options being radiotherapy, temozolomide, or both.

Trimming removed 6 bases from V and 3 bases from J, with 6 bases in between. The CDR3 is 12 amino acids. Germline V gene sequence: CDR1 LNHDA, CDR2 SQIVND (reference sequence). This clone was recorded only once. The antigen is undetermined. Time point given: week 35, safety follow-up. A 20-mer mutant IDH1 peptide at 300 ug was injected subcutaneously with topical imiquimod. At weeks 1, 3, 5, 7, 11, 15, 19 and 23, patients received a vaccination, eight in all. Data came from immunoSEQ multiplex PCR; TCRdb stores just in-frame clones and leaves some out. The top ten hold 1.6% of the sample, which has tens of thousands of clones, approximately 87% seen once.

J is TRBJ1-3 and V is TRBV19, with no clear D. Sequencing used PBMCs, obtained from a glioma patient whose treatment included an IDH1 peptide vaccine. This TCR came from a man aged 40-55 years with glioma. In nucleotides, the CDR3 is TGTGCCAGTAGCGCTAGTGGAAACACCATATATTTT. As protein: CASSASGNTIYF.